What follows are 6 T cell receptor beta chains derived from one specimen sequenced in a study of T-cell reconstitution after alpha-beta-depleted transplantation in children. Molecular barcoding with unique molecular identifiers was used for the TCRbeta library. TCRdb itself ran the PCR reads through MiXCR, one entry per CDR3 protein. The data show under 400,000 distinct CDR3 sequences, roughly 25% seen once. This material consisted of PBMCs, mostly from graft donor cells, taken 180 days after TCRalphabeta/CD19-depleted stem cell transplant. The origin of the receptors is a male patient under 18 who had a stem cell transplant for acute lymphoblastic leukemia, so the T cells may come from the graft donor.

This clonotype was detected a few times. The chain joins TRBV20-1 to TRBJ2-5; a weak D match, TRBD2 (6 bases). Germline CDR1 reads DFQATT; CDR2 reads SNEGSKA (reference sequence). The CDR3 has 14 residues. V gave up 3 bases and J gave up 3 bases, with 14 bases separating them. The CDR3 here is CSARSGTRKETQYF. The CDR3, as DNA: TGCAGTGCTAGGTCCGGGACTCGAAAAGAGACCCAGTACTTC.

This clonotype appeared many times. The J gene is TRBJ2-1, the V gene TRBV4-1, with D possibly matching TRBD2 (6 bases). The CDR3 is 15 amino acids. Trimming shortened V by 0 bases and J by 8 bases, and 14 bases separated the two germline ends. The germline V gene encodes CDR1 MGHRA and CDR2 YSYEKL. The CDR3 loop reads CASSQDQRVLYEQFF. CDR3 bases: TGCGCCAGCAGCCAAGATCAGCGGGTACTGTATGAGCAGTTCTTC.

The sample holds a few counts of this clonotype. V is TRBV5-1 and J is TRBJ2-2; TRBD2 matches at 11 bases. The CDR3 consists of 16 residues. The V gene's germline CDR1 is SGHRS and CDR2 YFSETQ. Trimming cost V 0 bases and J 5 bases; bases outside gene matches: 3. This CDR3 reads CASSLGLAGRTGELFF. CDR3 nucleotide sequence: TGCGCCAGCAGCTTGGGACTAGCGGGACGAACCGGGGAGCTGTTTTTT. The full variable domain, its missing parts supplied by reference TRBV5-1 and TRBJ2-2, is KAGVTQTPRYLIKTRGQQVTLSCSPISGHRSVSWYQQTPGQGLQFLFEYFSETQRNKGNFPGRFSGRQFSNSRSEMNVSTLELGDSALYLCASSLGLAGRTGELFFGEGSRLTVL.

The rearrangement uses TRBV7-9 and TRBJ2-7; a weak D match, TRBD2 (5 bases). The germline CDR1 and CDR2 sequences are SEHNR and FQNEAQ (reference sequence). V lost 2 bases to trimming and J lost 2 bases, with 10 bases between them. CDR3 length: 14 amino acids. CDR3 nucleotides: TGTGCCAGCAGCTTATCTTTCGGGACCTACGAGCAGTACTTC. Translated: CASSLSFGTYEQYF.

J is TRBJ2-7 and V is TRBV6-1, with 9 bases lining up with TRBD1. CDR3 length: 15 residues. Unmatched junction bases numbered 12, after V lost 6 bases and J lost 6 bases. Germline V gives CDR1 MNHNS, CDR2 SASEGT. The DNA of the CDR3 is TGTGCCAGCAGCTCTACCGGGACAGGGTGGAGCGAGCAGTACTTC. Protein: CASSSTGTGWSEQYF.

The rearrangement joins TRBV29-1 to TRBJ2-6; D uncertain. CDR3 length: 14 residues. V shed 6 bases and J shed 2 bases, with 11 bases lying between them. The V gene's germline CDR1 is SQVTM and CDR2 ANQGSEA. Here the CDR3 DNA reads TGCAGCGTCGGCCAGGAAGCTGGGGCCAACGTCCTGACTTTC. Amino acid sequence: CSVGQEAGANVLTF.